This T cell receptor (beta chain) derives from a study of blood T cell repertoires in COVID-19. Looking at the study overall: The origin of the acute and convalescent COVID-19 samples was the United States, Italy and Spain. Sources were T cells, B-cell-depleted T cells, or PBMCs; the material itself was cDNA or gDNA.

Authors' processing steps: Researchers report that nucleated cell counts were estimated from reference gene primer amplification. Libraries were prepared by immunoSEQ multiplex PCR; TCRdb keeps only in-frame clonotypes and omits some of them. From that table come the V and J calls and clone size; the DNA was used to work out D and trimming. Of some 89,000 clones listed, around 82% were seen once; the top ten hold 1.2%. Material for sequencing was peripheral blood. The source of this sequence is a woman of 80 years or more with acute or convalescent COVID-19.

CDR3 sequence: CASSLAGNNQPQHF. The DNA of the CDR3 is TGTGCCAGCAGCTTGGCAGGGAATAATCAGCCCCAGCATTTT. The gene calls are TRBV5-5 and TRBJ1-5; possibly TRBD1 for D (5 bases). Germline lookup yields CDR1 SGHKS and CDR2 YYEKEE (reference sequence). The CDR3 has 14 residues. The ends were cut back, 0 bases at V and 4 bases at J, with 8 bases in the middle. The whole variable domain, remainder taken from reference TRBV5-5 and TRBJ1-5, is DAGVTQSPTHLIKTRGQQVTLRCSPISGHKSVSWYQQVLGQGPQFIFQYYEKEERGRGNFPDRFSARQFPNYSSELNVNALLLGDSALYLCASSLAGNNQPQHFGDGTRLSIL.